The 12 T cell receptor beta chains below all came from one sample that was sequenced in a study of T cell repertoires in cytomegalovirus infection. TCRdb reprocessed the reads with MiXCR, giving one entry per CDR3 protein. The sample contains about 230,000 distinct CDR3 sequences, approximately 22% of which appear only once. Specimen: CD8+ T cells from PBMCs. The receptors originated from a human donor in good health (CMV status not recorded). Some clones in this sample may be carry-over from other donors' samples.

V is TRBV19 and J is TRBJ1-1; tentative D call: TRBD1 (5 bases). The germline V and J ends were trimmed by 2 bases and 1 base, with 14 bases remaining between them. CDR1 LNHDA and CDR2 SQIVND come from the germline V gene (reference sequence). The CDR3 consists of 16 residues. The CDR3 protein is CASSIIPAGTNTEAFF. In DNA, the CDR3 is TGTGCCAGTAGTATAATCCCGGCAGGGACGAACACTGAAGCTTTCTTT.

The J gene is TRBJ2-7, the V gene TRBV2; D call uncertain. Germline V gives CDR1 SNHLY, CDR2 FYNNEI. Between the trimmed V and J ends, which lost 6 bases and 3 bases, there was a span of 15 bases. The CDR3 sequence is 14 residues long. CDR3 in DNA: TGTGCCAGCAGCGTCACCCTATGGGGCTACGAGCAGTACTTC. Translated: CASSVTLWGYEQYF. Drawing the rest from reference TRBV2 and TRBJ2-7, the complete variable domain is EPEVTQTPSHQVTQMGQEVILRCVPISNHLYFYWYRQILGQKVEFLVSFYNNEISEKSEIFDDQFSVERPDGSNFTLKIRSTKLEDSAMYFCASSVTLWGYEQYFGPGTRLTVT.

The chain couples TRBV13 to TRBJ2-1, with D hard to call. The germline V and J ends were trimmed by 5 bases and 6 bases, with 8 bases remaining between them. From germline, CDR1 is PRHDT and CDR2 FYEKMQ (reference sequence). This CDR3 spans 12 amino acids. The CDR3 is CASSTRANEQFF. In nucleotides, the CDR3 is TGTGCCAGCAGCACACGGGCCAATGAGCAGTTCTTC. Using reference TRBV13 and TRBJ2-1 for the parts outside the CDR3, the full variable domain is AAGVIQSPRHLIKEKRETATLKCYPIPRHDTVYWYQQGPGQDPQFLISFYEKMQSDKGSIPDRFSAQQFSDYHSELNMSSLELGDSALYFCASSTRANEQFFGPGTRLTVL.

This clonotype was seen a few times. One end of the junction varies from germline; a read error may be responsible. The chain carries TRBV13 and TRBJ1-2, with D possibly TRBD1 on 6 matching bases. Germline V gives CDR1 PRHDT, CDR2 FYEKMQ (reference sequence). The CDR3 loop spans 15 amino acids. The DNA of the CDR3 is TGTGCCAGCACCCCAAACCCGGGGGGGCCGCCCGGCTACACCTTT. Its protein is CASTPNPGGPPGYTF.

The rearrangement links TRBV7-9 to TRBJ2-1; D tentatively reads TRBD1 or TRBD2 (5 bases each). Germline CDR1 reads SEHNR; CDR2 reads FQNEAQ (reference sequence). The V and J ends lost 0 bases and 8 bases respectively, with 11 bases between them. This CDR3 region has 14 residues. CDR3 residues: CASSLALRGHEQFF. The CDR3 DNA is TGTGCCAGCAGCTTAGCGCTTCGGGGACATGAGCAGTTCTTC.

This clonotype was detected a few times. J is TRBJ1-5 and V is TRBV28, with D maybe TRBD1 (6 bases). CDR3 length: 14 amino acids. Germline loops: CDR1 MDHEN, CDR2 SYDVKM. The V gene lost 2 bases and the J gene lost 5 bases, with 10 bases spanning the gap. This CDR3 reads CASSLLDRHQPQHF. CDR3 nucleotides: TGTGCCAGCAGTTTACTGGACAGACATCAGCCCCAGCATTTT.

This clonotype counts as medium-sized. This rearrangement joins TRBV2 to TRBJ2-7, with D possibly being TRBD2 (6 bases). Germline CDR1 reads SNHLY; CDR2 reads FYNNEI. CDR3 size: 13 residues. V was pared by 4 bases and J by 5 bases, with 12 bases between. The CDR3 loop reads CASSVMGLNEQYF. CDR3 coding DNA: TGTGCCAGCAGTGTGATGGGACTTAACGAGCAGTACTTC.

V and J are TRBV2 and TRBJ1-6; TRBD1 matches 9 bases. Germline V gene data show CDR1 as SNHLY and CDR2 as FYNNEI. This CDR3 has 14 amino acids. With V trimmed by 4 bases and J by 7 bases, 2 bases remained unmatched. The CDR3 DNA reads TGTGCCAGCAGTGGGACAGGGGTAAATTCACCCCTCCACTTT. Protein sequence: CASSGTGVNSPLHF.

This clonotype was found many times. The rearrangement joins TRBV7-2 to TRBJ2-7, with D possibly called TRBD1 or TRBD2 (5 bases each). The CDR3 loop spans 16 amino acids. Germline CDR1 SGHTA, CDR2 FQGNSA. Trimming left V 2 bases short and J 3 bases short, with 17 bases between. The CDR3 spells CASSLRYRDPSYEQYF. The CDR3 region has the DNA TGTGCCAGCAGCTTACGGTACCGGGACCCGAGCTACGAGCAGTACTTC.

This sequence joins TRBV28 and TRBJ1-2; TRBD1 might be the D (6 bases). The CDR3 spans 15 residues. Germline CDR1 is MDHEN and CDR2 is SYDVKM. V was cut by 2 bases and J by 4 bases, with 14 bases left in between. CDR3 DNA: TGTGCCAGCAGTTTAAGAGACAGGTTACTCTATGGCTACACCTTC. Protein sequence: CASSLRDRLLYGYTF.

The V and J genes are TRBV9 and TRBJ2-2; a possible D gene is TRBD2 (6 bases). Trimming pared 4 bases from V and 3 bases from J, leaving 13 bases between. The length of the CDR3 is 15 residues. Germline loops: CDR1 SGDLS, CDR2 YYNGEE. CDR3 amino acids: CASSNRDSYTGELFF. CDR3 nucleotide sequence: TGTGCCAGCAGCAACCGGGACTCCTACACCGGGGAGCTGTTTTTT.

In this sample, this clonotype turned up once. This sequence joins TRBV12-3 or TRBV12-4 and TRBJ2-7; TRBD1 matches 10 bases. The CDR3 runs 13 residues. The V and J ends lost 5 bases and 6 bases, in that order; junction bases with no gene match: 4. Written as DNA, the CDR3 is TGTGCCAGCAGTCCGACAGGGGGCAGCGAGCAGTACTTC. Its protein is CASSPTGGSEQYF.